These T cell receptor beta chains were read from a single sample in a study of blood T cells in healthy people across ages. TCRdb ran MiXCR on the 5' RACE reads and lists one entry per CDR3 protein. The table lists fewer than 2 million distinct CDR3 sequences, about two fifths of them singletons. Material: blood. The receptors shown here come from a human donor in good health. CDR3s include the opening cysteine and the closing phenylalanine or tryptophan. D genes are given only for firm matches. Size values are once, few and many counts, or a class for expanded clones, and some rows have none.

>.|.|TRBJ1-1|14|TRBV5-6
TGTGCCAGCAGCCTGGAGGTCATCGACACTGAAGCTTTCTTT
CASSLEVIDTEAFF
>.|.|TRBJ1-2|13|TRBV4-2
TGTGCCAGCAGCCAAGGAGAGTTTAGTGGCTACACCTTC
CASSQGEFSGYTF
>few|.|TRBJ1-5|15|TRBV6-1
TGTGCCAGCGGTGAGGGGACGGGCCCAAATCAGCCCCAGCATTTT
CASGEGTGPNQPQHF
>few|.|TRBJ1-2|18|TRBV27
TGTGCCAGCAGTGCCACGGGGGCCCAGGAAATGAGACTCTATGGCTACACCTTC
CASSATGAQEMRLYGYTF
>many|.|TRBJ2-5|13|TRBV7-2
TGTGCCAGCAGCCGAGGCACCCAAGAGACCCAGTACTTC
CASSRGTQETQYF
>few|.|TRBJ1-1|14|TRBV12-3/TRBV12-4
TGTGCCAGCAGTCTCCTCAGTGCTAACACTGAAGCTTTCTTT
CASSLLSANTEAFF
>few|TRBD1|TRBJ1-1|14|TRBV6-1
TGTGCCAGCAGTCCCACCCGGGACAGTATCGAAGCTTTCTTT
CASSPTRDSIEAFF
>.|.|TRBJ2-7|16|TRBV5-1
TGCGCCAGCAGCCTGCTAGGAGGGGTGCGATCCTACGAGCAGTACTTC
CASSLLGGVRSYEQYF
>.|.|TRBJ1-2|11|TRBV29-1
TGCAGCGTTGAAGATATCTATGGCTACACCTTC
CSVEDIYGYTF
>few|.|TRBJ2-7|11|TRBV7-2
TGTGCCAGCAGCTCTACTGCCGCTCAGTACTTC
CASSSTAAQYF
>few|TRBD2|TRBJ2-4|18|TRBV5-1
TGCGCCAGCAGCTTGGGTCGGGGGGGGCCAATCGCCAAAAACATTCAGTACTTC
CASSLGRGGPIAKNIQYF
>once|.|TRBJ2-7|15|TRBV6-6
TGTGCCAGCGGTCACTCGGAAGGGGCGTCCTACGAGCAGTACTTC
CASGHSEGASYEQYF
>few|TRBD1|TRBJ1-1|13|TRBV10-2
TGCGCCACCTCGGGACAGGGATACACTGAAGCTTTCTTT
CATSGQGYTEAFF
>.|TRBD1|TRBJ2-5|15|TRBV11-2
TGTGCCAGCAGCTTACAGGGGGCGATGGGAGAGACCCAGTACTTC
CASSLQGAMGETQYF
>.|.|TRBJ2-7|15|TRBV15
TGTGCCACCAGCAGAGATCTAGGGGGACTCTACGAGCAGTACTTC
CATSRDLGGLYEQYF
>few|.|TRBJ2-5|15|TRBV7-9
TGTGCCAGCAGCTTAGTTGGGGGGGGCGCCGAGACCCAGTACTTC
CASSLVGGGAETQYF